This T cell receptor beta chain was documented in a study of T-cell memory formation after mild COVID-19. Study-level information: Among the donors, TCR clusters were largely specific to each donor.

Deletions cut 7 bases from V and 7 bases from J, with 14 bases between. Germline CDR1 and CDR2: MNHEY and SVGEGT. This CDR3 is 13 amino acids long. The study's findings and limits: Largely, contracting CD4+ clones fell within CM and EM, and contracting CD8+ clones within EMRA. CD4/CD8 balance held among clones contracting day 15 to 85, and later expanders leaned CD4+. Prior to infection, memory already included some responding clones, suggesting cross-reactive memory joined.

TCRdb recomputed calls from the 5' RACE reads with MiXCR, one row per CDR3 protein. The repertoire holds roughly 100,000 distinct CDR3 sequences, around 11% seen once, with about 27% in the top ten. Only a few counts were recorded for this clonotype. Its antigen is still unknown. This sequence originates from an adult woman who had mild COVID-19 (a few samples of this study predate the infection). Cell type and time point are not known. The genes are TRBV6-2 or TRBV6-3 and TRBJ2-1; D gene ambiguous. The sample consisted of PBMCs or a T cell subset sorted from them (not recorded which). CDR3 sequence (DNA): TGTGCCAGCACTCCATCGAGTAGTAATGAGCAGTTCTTC. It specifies CASTPSSSNEQFF.